Here is one T cell receptor (beta chain) with its context. The antigen is not known. The sample belongs to a study of T cell repertoires in cytomegalovirus infection. Overall study: HLA-B-restricted CMV epitopes that are well studied, plus recently identified HLA-C-restricted ones, were used by the study. CMV infection plus the matching HLA type was flagged by public TCR beta signatures.

Overall study results and limits: The ex vivo response was dominated by HLA-C-restricted CMV-specific TCR beta clonotypes.

TCRdb reanalysed the reads using MiXCR and keeps one entry per CDR3 protein. Of about 740,000 distinct CDR3 sequences in the sample, approximately 33% were seen once. The CDR3 is 13 amino acids. Trimming left V 2 bases short and J 7 bases short, with 11 bases between. Germline V gene sequence: CDR1 MNHEY, CDR2 SVGEGT. The clonotype comes from a human donor in good health (CMV status not recorded). Some clones in this sample may be carry-over from other donors' samples. The chain uses TRBV6-2 or TRBV6-3 and TRBJ1-2; D is perhaps TRBD1 (5 bases). The input for sequencing was cultured PBMCs, taken from culture after CMV antigen stimulation. The CDR3 loop is CASSYASGGGYTF. The CDR3 bases are TGTGCCAGCAGTTACGCCAGTGGGGGTGGCTACACCTTC.